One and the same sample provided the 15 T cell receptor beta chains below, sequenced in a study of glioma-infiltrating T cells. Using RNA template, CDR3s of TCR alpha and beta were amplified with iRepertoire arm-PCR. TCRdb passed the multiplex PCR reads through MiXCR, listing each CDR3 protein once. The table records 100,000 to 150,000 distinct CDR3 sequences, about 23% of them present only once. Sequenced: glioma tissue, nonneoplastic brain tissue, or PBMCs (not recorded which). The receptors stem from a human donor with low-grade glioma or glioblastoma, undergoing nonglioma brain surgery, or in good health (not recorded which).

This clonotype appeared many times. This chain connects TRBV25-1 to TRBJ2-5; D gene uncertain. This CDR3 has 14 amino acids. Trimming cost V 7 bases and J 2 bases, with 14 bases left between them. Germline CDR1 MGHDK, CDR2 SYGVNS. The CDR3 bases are TGTGCCAGCACTCCACCGGCCAGTCAAGAGACCCAGTACTTC. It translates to CASTPPASQETQYF.

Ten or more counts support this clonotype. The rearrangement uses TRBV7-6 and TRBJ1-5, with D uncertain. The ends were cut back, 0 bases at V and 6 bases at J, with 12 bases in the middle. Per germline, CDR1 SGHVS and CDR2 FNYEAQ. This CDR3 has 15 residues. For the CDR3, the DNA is TGTGCCAGCAGCTTAGCACAAGCCCCGGGTCAGCCCCAGCATTTT. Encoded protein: CASSLAQAPGQPQHF.

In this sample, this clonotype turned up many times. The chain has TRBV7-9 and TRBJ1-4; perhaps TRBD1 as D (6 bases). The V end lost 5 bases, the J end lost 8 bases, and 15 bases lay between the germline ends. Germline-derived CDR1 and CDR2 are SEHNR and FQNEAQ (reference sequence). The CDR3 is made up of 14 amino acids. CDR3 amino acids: CASSGTFLGEKLFF. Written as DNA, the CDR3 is TGTGCCAGCAGCGGGACATTCCTAGGCGAAAAACTGTTTTTT.

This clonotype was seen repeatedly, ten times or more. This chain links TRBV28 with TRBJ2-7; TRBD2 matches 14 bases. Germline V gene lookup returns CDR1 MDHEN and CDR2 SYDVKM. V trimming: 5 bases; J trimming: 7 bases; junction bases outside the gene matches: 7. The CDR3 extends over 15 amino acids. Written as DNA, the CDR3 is TGTGCCAGCAGTCCTCAGACTAGCGGGAGGGGAGAGCAGTACTTC. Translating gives CASSPQTSGRGEQYF.

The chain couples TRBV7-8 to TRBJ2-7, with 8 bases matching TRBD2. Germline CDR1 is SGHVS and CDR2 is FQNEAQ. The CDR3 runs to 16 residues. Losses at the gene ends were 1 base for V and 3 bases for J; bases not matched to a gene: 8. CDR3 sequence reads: CASSLGSGGGVYEQYF. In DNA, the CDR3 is TGTGCCAGCAGCTTAGGTTCGGGAGGGGGAGTCTACGAGCAGTACTTC. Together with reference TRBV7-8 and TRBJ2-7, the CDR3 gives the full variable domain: GAGVSQSPRYKVAKRGQDVALRCDPISGHVSLFWYQQALGQGPEFLTYFQNEAQLDKSGLPSDRFFAERPEGSVSTLKIQRTQQEDSAVYLCASSLGSGGGVYEQYFGPGTRLTVT.

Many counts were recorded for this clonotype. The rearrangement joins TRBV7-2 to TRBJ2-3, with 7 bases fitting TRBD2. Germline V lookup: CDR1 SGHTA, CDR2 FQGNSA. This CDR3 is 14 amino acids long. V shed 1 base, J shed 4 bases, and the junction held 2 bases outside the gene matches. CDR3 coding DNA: TGTGCCAGCAGCTTAGTAGCGGGCCCAGATACGCAGTATTTT. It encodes CASSLVAGPDTQYF.

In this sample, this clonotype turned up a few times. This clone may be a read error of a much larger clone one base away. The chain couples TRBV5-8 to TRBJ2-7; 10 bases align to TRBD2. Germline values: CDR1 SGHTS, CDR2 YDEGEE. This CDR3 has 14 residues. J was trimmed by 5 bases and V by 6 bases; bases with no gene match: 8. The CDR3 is CASNPGTSADEQYF. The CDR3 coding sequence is TGTGCCAGCAACCCCGGGACTAGCGCGGACGAGCAGTACTTC.

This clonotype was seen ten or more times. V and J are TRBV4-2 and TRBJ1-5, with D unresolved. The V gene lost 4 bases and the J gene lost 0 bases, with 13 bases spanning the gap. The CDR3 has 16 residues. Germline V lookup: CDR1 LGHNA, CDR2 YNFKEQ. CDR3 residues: CASSLGGPISNQPQHF. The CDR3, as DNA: TGTGCCAGCAGCCTAGGAGGACCGATTAGCAATCAGCCCCAGCATTTT.

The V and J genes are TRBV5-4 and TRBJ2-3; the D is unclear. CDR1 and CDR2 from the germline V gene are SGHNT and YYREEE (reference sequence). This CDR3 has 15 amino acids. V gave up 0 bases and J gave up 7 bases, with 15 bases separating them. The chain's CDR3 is CASSLGGGFANTQYF. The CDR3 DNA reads TGTGCCAGCAGCTTGGGCGGCGGCTTCGCAAATACGCAGTATTTT.

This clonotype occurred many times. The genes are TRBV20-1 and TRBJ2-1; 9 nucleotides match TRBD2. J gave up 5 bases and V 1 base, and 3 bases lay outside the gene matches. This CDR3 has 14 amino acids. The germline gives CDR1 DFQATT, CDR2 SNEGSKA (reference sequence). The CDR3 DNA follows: TGCAGTGCTAGAGGGGGACTAGCAGACAATGAGCAGTTCTTC. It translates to CSARGGLADNEQFF.

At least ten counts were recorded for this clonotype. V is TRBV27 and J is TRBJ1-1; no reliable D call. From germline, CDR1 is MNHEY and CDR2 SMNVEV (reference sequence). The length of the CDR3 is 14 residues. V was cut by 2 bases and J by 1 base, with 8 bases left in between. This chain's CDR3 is CASSLVRENTEAFF. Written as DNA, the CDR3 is TGTGCCAGCAGTTTAGTAAGGGAGAACACTGAAGCTTTCTTT.

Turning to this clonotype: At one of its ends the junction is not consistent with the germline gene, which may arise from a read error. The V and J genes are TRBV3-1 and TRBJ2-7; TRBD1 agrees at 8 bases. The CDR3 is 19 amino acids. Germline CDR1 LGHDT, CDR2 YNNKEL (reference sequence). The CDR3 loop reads CVSSEGDRGRSTDSYEQYF. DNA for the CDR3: TGTGTCAGCAGTGAGGGCGACAGGGGAAGATCCACCGACTCCTACGAGCAGTACTTC.

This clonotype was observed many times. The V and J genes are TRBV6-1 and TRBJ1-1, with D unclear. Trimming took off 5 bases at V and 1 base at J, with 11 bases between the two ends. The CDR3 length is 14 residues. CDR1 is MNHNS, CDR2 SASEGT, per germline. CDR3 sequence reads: CASSSYKSNTEAFF. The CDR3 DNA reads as TGTGCCAGCAGTTCATACAAGTCGAACACTGAAGCTTTCTTT.

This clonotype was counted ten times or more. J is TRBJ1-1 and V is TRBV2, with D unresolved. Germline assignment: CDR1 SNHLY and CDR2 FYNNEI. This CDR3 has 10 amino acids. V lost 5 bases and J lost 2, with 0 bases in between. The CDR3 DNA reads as TGTGCCAGCAGTAACACTGAAGCTTTCTTT. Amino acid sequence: CASSNTEAFF.

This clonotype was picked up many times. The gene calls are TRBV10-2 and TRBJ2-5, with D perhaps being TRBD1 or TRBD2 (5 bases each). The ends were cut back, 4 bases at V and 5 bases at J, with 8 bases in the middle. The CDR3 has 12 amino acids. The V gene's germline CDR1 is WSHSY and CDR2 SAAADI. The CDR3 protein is CASSVGTETQYF. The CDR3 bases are TGCGCCAGCAGTGTGGGGACGGAGACCCAGTACTTC.